This TCR beta chain was obtained from a study of vaccination and CD4 T cells after COVID-19. With regard to this clonotype: The antigen remains unidentified.

Treatment: roughly 10-day PBMC culture with coronavirus spike peptide pools or control peptides (ViraFEST assay). Before Alpha, Beta and Delta appeared in the US, convalescents tested positive (March–late 2020). Cultured CD4+ T cell DNA was sequenced using the Oncomine TCR Beta short-read assay. Scientists extracted genomic DNA from CD4+ T cells grown in culture. MiXCR, applied by TCRdb to the PCR reads, yields one record per CDR3 protein. The repertoire has 3,500 to 5,000 distinct CDR3 sequences, roughly 70% of them found once; the top ten carry under 35%. Study-wide results and caveats: Spike mono-reactivity held for 304 of 307 vaccine-specific clones in convalescent patients.

The CDR3 is made up of 15 amino acids. V lost 3 bases to trimming and J lost 8 bases; unmatched junction nucleotides: 9. Sequences were obtained from CD4+ T cells from blood, cultured in vitro. This chain joins TRBV12-3 or TRBV12-4 and TRBJ2-4; TRBD2 matches 8 bases. This TCR came from a human donor who had recovered from COVID-19. In DNA, the CDR3 is TGTGCCAGCAGTTTGCTCGGGGGGGCCTTGGACATTCAGTACTTC. Its protein product is CASSLLGGALDIQYF.